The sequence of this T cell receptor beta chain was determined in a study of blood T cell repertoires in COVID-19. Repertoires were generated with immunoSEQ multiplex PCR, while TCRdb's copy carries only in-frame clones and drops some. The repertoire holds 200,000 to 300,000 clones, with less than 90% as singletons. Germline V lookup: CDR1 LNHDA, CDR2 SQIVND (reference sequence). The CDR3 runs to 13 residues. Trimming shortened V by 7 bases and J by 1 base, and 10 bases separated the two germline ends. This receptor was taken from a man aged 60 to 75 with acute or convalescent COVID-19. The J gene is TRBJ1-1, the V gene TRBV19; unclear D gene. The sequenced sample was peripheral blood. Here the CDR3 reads CASTVSTNTEAFF. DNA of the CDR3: TGTGCCAGTACGGTTAGTACGAACACTGAAGCTTTCTTT. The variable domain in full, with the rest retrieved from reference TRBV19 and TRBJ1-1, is DGGITQSPKYLFRKEGQNVTLSCEQNLNHDAMYWYRQDPGQGLRLIYYSQIVNDFQKGDIAEGYSVSREKKESFPLTVTSAQKNPTAFYLCASTVSTNTEAFFGQGTRLTVV.